A selection of T cell receptor beta chains follows, all from one sample in a study of PD-L1 blockade in urothelial cancer. The assay was immunoSEQ multiplex PCR, and TCRdb's table has in-frame clones only and misses some. The table lists some 35,000 clones, around nine tenths of them singletons. This sample comprised PBMCs, obtained around atezolizumab (anti-PD-L1) treatment. All receptors come from a man aged 65-85 years with urothelial cancer. CDR3s include the opening cysteine and the closing phenylalanine or tryptophan. The D gene is left open where the match is weak. Clone size is stated in some rows and not others, as once, few, many or a class when expanded.

once,.,TRBV28,TRBJ1-5,CASSLGRGYQPQHF,TGTGCCAGCAGTTTGGGTAGGGGGTATCAGCCCCAGCATTTT
.,TRBD1,TRBV28,TRBJ2-3,CASSFPRDRAHSSTDTQYF,TGTGCCAGCAGTTTTCCCCGGGACAGGGCACATTCGAGCACAGATACGCAGTATTTT
.,.,TRBV11-2,TRBJ1-4,CASRRSTNEKLFF,TGTGCCAGCAGACGGTCAACTAATGAAAAACTGTTTTTT
.,TRBD1,TRBV7-3,TRBJ2-7,CASSSLGGQGEQYF,TGTGCCAGCAGCTCCCTCGGGGGACAGGGAGAGCAGTACTTC
once,.,TRBV28,TRBJ2-7,CASSPPRGYSYEQYF,TGTGCCAGCAGTCCCCCCAGGGGCTACTCCTACGAGCAGTACTTC
.,.,TRBV6-1,TRBJ1-1,CASSEASRGRVNTEAFF,TGTGCCAGCAGTGAAGCTTCTAGGGGCAGGGTTAACACTGAAGCTTTCTTT
once,.,TRBV19,TRBJ1-2,CASSVQPYGYTF,TGTGCCAGTAGCGTACAACCCTATGGCTACACCTTC
.,TRBD2,TRBV27,TRBJ2-1,CASSLPLADYNEQFF,TGTGCCAGCAGTTTACCGCTAGCGGATTACAATGAGCAGTTCTTC
.,.,TRBV5-6,TRBJ1-1,CASSLANWGPEAFF,TGTGCCAGCAGCTTGGCCAATTGGGGCCCCGAAGCTTTCTTT
few,TRBD2,TRBV5-4,TRBJ2-1,CASSLSAGDFEQFF,TGTGCCAGCAGCTTGTCCGCGGGAGACTTTGAGCAGTTCTTC
once,.,TRBV5-6,TRBJ1-2,CASSQNYGYTF,TGTGCCAGCAGCCAAAACTATGGCTACACCTTC
.,.,TRBV28,TRBJ2-6,CASSQLERGVSGANVLTF,TGTGCCAGCAGTCAGTTGGAAAGAGGAGTTTCTGGGGCCAACGTCCTGACTTTC
.,TRBD1,TRBV28,TRBJ1-5,CASSFPGQGHNQPQHF,TGTGCCAGCAGTTTCCCAGGACAGGGCCACAATCAGCCCCAGCATTTT
.,.,TRBV5-1,TRBJ2-3,CASSLAKGGRVTDTQYF,TGCGCCAGCAGCTTGGCCAAGGGGGGGCGGGTCACAGATACGCAGTATTTT
once,.,TRBV28,TRBJ1-5,CASNRDTYSNQPQHF,TGTGCCAGCAACCGGGATACCTATAGCAATCAGCCCCAGCATTTT
.,TRBD1,TRBV6-6,TRBJ1-2,CASSGPVDRLAYGYTF,TGTGCCAGCAGTGGACCGGTGGACAGGCTGGCCTATGGCTACACCTTC
once,.,TRBV5-1,TRBJ2-1,CASSLGGSGPGNEQFF,TGCGCCAGCAGCTTGGGGGGAAGCGGGCCGGGGAATGAGCAGTTCTTC
.,.,TRBV30,TRBJ2-1,CAWTKGAGLLPFSSYNEQFF,TGTGCCTGGACTAAGGGGGCGGGACTTCTCCCCTTCAGCTCCTACAATGAGCAGTTCTTC
.,.,TRBV19,TRBJ1-5,CASSIQGLGQPQHF,TGTGCCAGTAGTATACAGGGGTTAGGGCAGCCCCAGCATTTT
.,TRBD2,TRBV5-1,TRBJ2-1,CASSLSAGGLYNEQFF,TGCGCCAGCAGCTTGTCGGCGGGAGGCCTCTACAATGAGCAGTTCTTC
few,TRBD2,TRBV19,TRBJ2-2,CASARLAGGSTGELFF,TGTGCCAGTGCTCGACTAGCGGGAGGTAGCACCGGGGAGCTGTTTTTT
.,.,TRBV18,TRBJ2-5,CASSPLEGAETQYF,TGTGCCAGCTCACCCCTAGAAGGTGCGGAGACCCAGTACTTC
.,TRBD2,TRBV10-3,TRBJ2-1,CAISGTSANNEQFF,TGTGCCATCAGCGGGACTAGCGCCAACAATGAGCAGTTCTTC
few,.,TRBV19,TRBJ2-2,CASSMTAGAVTGELFF,TGTGCCAGTAGTATGACGGCAGGGGCAGTCACCGGGGAGCTGTTTTTT
.,.,TRBV5-5,TRBJ1-1,CASSLWGVDTEAFF,TGTGCCAGCAGCTTGTGGGGGGTGGACACTGAAGCTTTCTTT
.,TRBD1,TRBV28,TRBJ2-7,CASHTGGSYEQYF,TGTGCCAGCCATACAGGGGGGAGTTACGAGCAGTACTTC
.,.,TRBV5-6,TRBJ1-4,CASSLALRGIDEKLFF,TGTGCCAGCAGCTTGGCCCTCCGGGGGATCGATGAAAAACTGTTTTTT
.,.,TRBV15,TRBJ2-2,CATSRAPFDIGTGELFF,TGTGCCACCAGCAGAGCGCCTTTTGATATCGGCACCGGGGAGCTGTTTTTT
.,.,TRBV7-2,TRBJ1-5,CASSPFGNQPQHF,TGTGCCAGCAGCCCCTTCGGGAATCAGCCCCAGCATTTT
.,TRBD1,TRBV7-9,TRBJ2-7,CASSRDSSYEQYF,TGTGCCAGCAGCCGGGACAGCTCCTACGAGCAGTACTTC
.,.,TRBV11-3,TRBJ1-3,CASSRTPQDSVYF,TGTGCCAGCAGCCGGACCCCACAGGATTCAGTATATTTT
.,TRBD1,TRBV5-8,TRBJ2-1,CASRVRTGFLFF,TGTGCCAGCAGGGTTAGGACAGGATTTTTGTTCTTC
once,.,TRBV9,TRBJ2-6,CASSPRSGSRSGANVLTF,TGTGCCAGCAGCCCCAGGTCCGGGAGCCGGTCTGGGGCCAACGTCCTGACTTTC
few,.,TRBV14,TRBJ1-5,CASSQDVTGAQHF,TGTGCCAGCAGCCAAGACGTAACTGGAGCCCAGCATTTT
.,.,TRBV6-5,TRBJ1-2,CASSYQAGVVYGYTF,TGTGCCAGCAGTTATCAGGCAGGGGTCGTCTATGGCTACACCTTC
once,TRBD2,TRBV19,TRBJ2-6,CASKPSGISGSGANVLTF,TGTGCCAGTAAACCTAGCGGGATATCCGGCTCTGGGGCCAACGTCCTGACTTTC
.,TRBD2,TRBV27,TRBJ2-1,CASKLATYNEQFF,TGTGCCAGCAAACTAGCGACTTACAATGAGCAGTTCTTC
.,TRBD2,TRBV11-2,TRBJ2-7,CASSFQAGVGEQYF,TGTGCCAGCAGCTTCCAGGCGGGAGTGGGGGAGCAGTACTTC
.,TRBD1,TRBV28,TRBJ2-5,CASSRMGQGDRETQYF,TGTGCCAGCAGTAGAATGGGACAGGGGGACAGAGAGACCCAGTACTTC
few,TRBD2,TRBV27,TRBJ2-1,CASSFGGGPFEQFF,TGTGCCAGCAGTTTCGGGGGAGGGCCATTTGAGCAGTTCTTC
.,TRBD2,TRBV7-8,TRBJ2-1,CASTLGLPYNEQFF,TGTGCCAGCACCCTGGGACTACCTTACAATGAGCAGTTCTTC
few,.,TRBV7-6,TRBJ2-3,CASSLGSAFSTDTQYF,TGTGCCAGCAGCTTAGGTAGCGCCTTTAGCACAGATACGCAGTATTTT
.,TRBD1,TRBV18,TRBJ2-7,CASSWSQGADEQYF,TGTGCCAGCTCCTGGTCTCAGGGGGCGGACGAGCAGTACTTC
once,TRBD1,TRBV18,TRBJ1-2,CASSNRDRETYGYTF,TGTGCCAGCTCAAACAGGGACAGAGAGACTTATGGCTACACCTTC
.,TRBD2,TRBV4-1,TRBJ2-7,CASSQIYSPGTSGTYEQYF,TGCGCCAGCAGCCAAATATACTCCCCCGGGACTAGCGGGACCTACGAGCAGTACTTC
.,.,TRBV5-1,TRBJ1-3,CASRLDSSGNTIYF,TGCGCCAGCAGACTGGACAGCTCTGGAAACACCATATATTTT
.,TRBD1,TRBV23-1,TRBJ2-7,CASSQSPGQAKSYEQYF,TGCGCCAGCAGTCAATCGCCGGGACAGGCAAAATCCTACGAGCAGTACTTC
.,.,TRBV27,TRBJ2-4,CASSLSGTQNIQYF,TGTGCCAGCAGTTTATCAGGGACACAAAACATTCAGTACTTC
.,.,TRBV5-1,TRBJ1-2,CASSLSPANYGYTF,TGCGCCAGCAGCTTGTCTCCGGCTAACTATGGCTACACCTTC
.,TRBD2,TRBV28,TRBJ2-3,CASSPPGLAGGDTQYF,TGTGCCAGCAGTCCTCCGGGACTAGCGGGCGGAGATACGCAGTATTTT
.,.,TRBV11-2,TRBJ2-7,CASSPIRSYEQYF,TGTGCCAGCAGCCCCATTCGTAGCTACGAGCAGTACTTC
once,.,TRBV5-1,TRBJ1-2,CASNLGGKGYGYTF,TGCGCCAGCAACTTGGGGGGCAAGGGCTATGGCTACACCTTC
.,TRBD1,TRBV28,TRBJ1-2,CASSLSATGRPYGYTF,TGTGCCAGCAGTTTATCCGCGACAGGGCGACCCTATGGCTACACCTTC
.,TRBD2,TRBV2,TRBJ2-3,CASSGGRSTDTQYF,TGTGCCAGCAGTGGCGGGAGGAGCACAGATACGCAGTATTTT
.,.,TRBV2,TRBJ2-7,CASRAVSSYEQYF,TGTGCCAGCAGGGCGGTCAGCTCCTACGAGCAGTACTTC
.,TRBD1,TRBV29-1,TRBJ2-7,CSVASTGSEQYF,TGCAGCGTTGCCTCGACAGGGTCCGAGCAGTACTTC
.,.,TRBV9,TRBJ1-1,CASSHRLGTEAFF,TGTGCCAGCAGCCACAGGCTGGGGACTGAAGCTTTCTTT
.,TRBD2,TRBV29-1,TRBJ2-1,CSLRGGTSGYNEQFF,TGCAGCCTCAGAGGGGGGACTAGCGGATACAATGAGCAGTTCTTC